The 3 T cell receptor beta chains presented below share a single source sample, sequenced in a study of T cells in localized non-small cell lung cancer. TCRdb's table, derived via immunoSEQ multiplex PCR, lists solely in-frame clones and lacks some. The sample records roughly 1,800 clones, about a fifth being singletons. The sample was lung tumor tissue, taken before any cancer treatment. These receptors originate from a male donor aged 60 or over with stage II lung adenocarcinoma.

This clone has only a few counts. CDR3 amino acids: CASGSGSSYNEQFF. CDR3 coding DNA: TGTGCCAGCGGATCGGGATCCTCCTACAATGAGCAGTTCTTC. The chain carries TRBV9 and TRBJ2-1, with D maybe TRBD2 (5 bases). Trimming took off 7 bases at V and 0 bases at J, with 11 bases between the two ends. The CDR3 runs to 14 residues. Per the germline V gene, CDR1 is SGDLS and CDR2 is YYNGEE.

This clone appeared a few times. This CDR3 reads CSVGYRGSSYEQYF. CDR3 coding DNA: TGCAGCGTCGGATACAGGGGGTCGTCCTACGAGCAGTACTTC. The rearrangement joins TRBV29-1 to TRBJ2-7, with 8 positions matching TRBD1. Per germline, CDR1 SQVTM and CDR2 ANQGSEA. J lost 1 base, V lost 6 bases, and 8 bases had no gene match. The CDR3 loop spans 14 amino acids.

This clone is labeled as large. The V call is TRBV19, the J call TRBJ1-5; TRBD1 is a possible D gene (5 bases). This CDR3 spans 12 amino acids. Germline CDR1 is LNHDA and CDR2 is SQIVND (reference sequence). V lost 10 bases and J lost 1, with 8 bases in between. CDR3 region: CATRESNQPQHF. The CDR3 DNA is TGTGCCACCAGGGAGAGCAATCAGCCCCAGCATTTT.